The clone carrying this T cell receptor (beta chain) was detected many times. Using its own MiXCR run on the 5' RACE reads, TCRdb lists one record per CDR3 protein. This sample has about 28,000 distinct CDR3 sequences, with around 5.3% found just once. V was cut by 0 bases and J by 2 bases, with 14 bases left in between. The CDR3 consists of 17 residues. Germline loops: CDR1 LGHNA, CDR2 YSLEER. The record originates from a study of early T cells in non-severe SARS-CoV-2 infection. This sequence originates from an adult who was a healthcare worker with PCR-confirmed SARS-CoV-2 infection or an uninfected control (not recorded which). Sequenced material: whole blood. V usage is TRBV4-3 and J usage is TRBJ2-1; D might be TRBD2 (6 bases). CDR3 in DNA: TGCGCCAGCAGCCAAGAGCGCGGCGGGGCACCCTACAATGAGCAGTTCTTC. It encodes CASSQERGGAPYNEQFF.